This TCR beta chain was recorded in a study of post-analysis software for immune sequencing data. Unique molecular identifiers had been added to the TCR beta cDNA libraries. TCRdb called the PCR reads again in MiXCR, with one record for every CDR3 protein. The sample gives about 820,000 distinct CDR3 sequences, approximately 53% of which show up once; approximately 4.5% is in the top ten. CDR3 length: 12 amino acids. With V trimmed by 8 bases and J by 3 bases, 4 bases remained unmatched. Germline V gives CDR1 SQVTM, CDR2 ANQGSEA. General observations from the study: Relative to controls, patients had about 5 TRBV segments at higher frequency, with TRBV5-6, TRBV5-1 and TRBV20-1 among these.

Of note for this clonotype: Its antigen is unknown.

The sequence was obtained from a girl aged 5-17 years with multiple sclerosis. The genes are TRBV29-1 and TRBJ1-2, with 9 bases lining up with TRBD1. Sequenced sample: blood. Here the CDR3 reads CSLGQGDYGYTF. CDR3 coding DNA: TGCAGCCTGGGACAGGGAGACTATGGCTACACCTTC.